Included here is one TCR beta chain sequence, with context. Seattle's cohort entered during active infection and was followed longitudinally. Authors' analysis steps: Nucleated cell number was recorded as an estimate derived from reference gene primer amplification. Here immunoSEQ multiplex PCR was the method, and the copy in TCRdb shows in-frame clones only, minus some. For V, J and clone size, that table is used; D and trimming come from the DNA. The profile shows approximately 79,000 clones, 80% of them singletons. The data were obtained in a study of blood T cell repertoires in COVID-19. Study-level background: The United States, Italy and Spain supplied acute and convalescent COVID-19 samples. PBMCs, B-cell-depleted T cells, or T cells were the source of the cDNA or gDNA that made up the material.

The sequencing input was peripheral blood. This clonotype was sampled from a man between 45 and 60 years old with COVID-19, enrolled during active disease.

The CDR3 is CASSLNTGFSAEQYF. The CDR3 region has the DNA TGTGCCAGCAGCTTAAATACGGGTTTCTCCGCCGAGCAGTACTTC. This sequence joins TRBV7-9 and TRBJ2-7, with no clear D. From germline, CDR1 is SEHNR and CDR2 FQNEAQ (reference sequence). The V end was cut by 2 bases, the J end by 6 bases, with 17 bases between. The CDR3 consists of 15 residues.